These 32 T cell receptor beta chains were sequenced from one sample in a study of type 1 and type 2 diabetes patients. PCR was run on genomic DNA. Multiplex PCR with 30 forward and 13 reverse primers amplified the TCR beta CDR3. TCRdb analysed the multiplex PCR reads with MiXCR anew, one entry per CDR3 protein. The top ten hold roughly 13% of the sample, which has some 250,000 distinct CDR3 sequences, roughly 48% seen once. The sample consisted of peripheral blood mononuclear cells (PBMCs). The source is a man between 18 and 29 years old with type 2 diabetes.

The sample holds a few counts of this clonotype. This chain connects TRBV7-3 to TRBJ2-6, with no clear D. This CDR3 comprises 13 residues. Germline-derived CDR1 and CDR2 are SGHTA and FQGTGA. Trimming cost V 6 bases and J 4 bases, with 7 bases left between them. The CDR3 sequence: CASRSTGANVLTF. CDR3 DNA sequence: TGTGCCAGCAGGTCGACAGGGGCCAACGTCCTGACTTTC.

The chain joins TRBV30 to TRBJ2-7; TRBD1 aligns across 8 bases. The CDR3 consists of 14 residues. J gave up 3 bases and V 3 bases, and 7 bases lay outside the gene matches. Germline V gene lookup returns CDR1 GTSNPN and CDR2 SVGIG (reference sequence). The CDR3 sequence: CAWSRKDRDYEQYF. Written as DNA, the CDR3 is TGTGCCTGGAGCCGGAAGGACAGGGACTACGAGCAGTACTTC.

The chain couples TRBV19 to TRBJ2-1; 7 nucleotides match TRBD2. Germline V gene data show CDR1 as LNHDA and CDR2 as SQIVND (reference sequence). The CDR3 covers 14 residues. The J segment lost 2 bases and the V segment lost 5 bases, leaving 3 bases of the junction unmatched. CDR3: CASSVSGPYNEQFF. In DNA, the CDR3 is TGTGCCAGTAGTGTTAGCGGGCCCTACAATGAGCAGTTCTTC.

V usage is TRBV14 and J usage is TRBJ2-2, with D tentatively TRBD2 (6 bases). Between the trimmed V and J ends, which lost 5 bases and 5 bases, there was a span of 15 bases. CDR3 length: 15 amino acids. The germline V gene has CDR1 SGHDN and CDR2 FVKESK. The CDR3 DNA reads as TGTGCCAGCAGCGGTTTGGCGGGACGAACCGGGGAGCTGTTTTTT. It codes for CASSGLAGRTGELFF.

The rearrangement joins TRBV19 to TRBJ1-1; the D is unclear. The CDR3 contains 12 residues. CDR1 and CDR2 (germline): LNHDA, SQIVND (reference sequence). The V and J ends lost 9 bases and 8 bases respectively, with 16 bases between them. CDR3 DNA: TGTGCCAGCAGCTTGAAGCCCGGCGAAGCTTTCTTT. Amino acids: CASSLKPGEAFF.

Ten or more counts support this clonotype. The chain links TRBV20-1 to TRBJ2-7, with D possibly TRBD2 on 6 matching bases. The germline gives CDR1 DFQATT, CDR2 SNEGSKA (reference sequence). The CDR3 spans 14 residues. Between the trimmed V and J ends, which lost 5 bases and 4 bases, there was a span of 18 bases. As DNA, the CDR3 is TGCAGTGCTCCTCACCTGGACGGGGGATACGAGCAGTACTTC. This sequence encodes CSAPHLDGGYEQYF.

A few counts support this clonotype. The chain joins TRBV19 to TRBJ2-1; 8 nucleotides line up with TRBD2. The CDR3 runs to 14 residues. V was clipped by 5 bases and J by 4 bases; unmatched bases: 4. CDR1 is LNHDA and CDR2 is SQIVND in the germline V gene (reference sequence). The CDR3 DNA is TGTGCCAGTAGTTCCGGGGGGGAGTACAATGAGCAGTTCTTC. Translating it yields CASSSGGEYNEQFF.

The chain's CDR3 is CASSYSTGHQPQHF. As DNA, the CDR3 is TGTGCCAGCAGTTACTCGACAGGGCATCAGCCCCAGCATTTT. The J gene is TRBJ1-5, the V gene TRBV6-5; 7 bases fit TRBD1. Germline CDR1 MNHEY, CDR2 SVGAGI. The V and J ends lost 0 bases and 5 bases, in that order; junction bases with no gene match: 1. This CDR3 spans 14 amino acids.

This clonotype was seen a handful of times. V gene TRBV29-1 combines with J gene TRBJ2-3; 15 positions agree with TRBD2. The germline V gene has CDR1 SQVTM and CDR2 ANQGSEA. The ends lost 5 bases at V and 8 bases at J; junction bases unmatched: 5. The CDR3 is made up of 14 amino acids. CDR3 in DNA: TGCAGCGTTTCCCGGACTAGCGGGGGGGCTACGCAGTATTTT. This gives the protein CSVSRTSGGATQYF.

At least ten counts were recorded for this clonotype. This chain uses TRBV19 with TRBJ2-7, with 9 bases matching TRBD2. The CDR3 runs 14 residues. The J segment lost 2 bases and the V segment lost 3 bases, leaving 2 bases of the junction unmatched. Looked up from germline, CDR1 is LNHDA and CDR2 is SQIVND (reference sequence). In DNA, the CDR3 is TGTGCCAGTAGTATTCGCGGGAGGGCCTACGAGCAGTACTTC. Amino acid sequence: CASSIRGRAYEQYF.

This clonotype occurred many times. The chain carries TRBV19 and TRBJ2-5; no clear D gene. V dropped 6 bases and J dropped 1 base, with 12 bases sitting between them. The CDR3 is made up of 14 amino acids. CDR1 and CDR2 (germline): LNHDA, SQIVND (reference sequence). DNA of the CDR3: TGTGCCAGTAGCCCCACGGCAGTCCAAGAGACCCAGTACTTC. Translating gives CASSPTAVQETQYF.

The chain joins TRBV20-1 to TRBJ2-7, with D unresolved. The CDR3 spans 15 residues. CDR1 and CDR2 (germline): DFQATT, SNEGSKA (reference sequence). V lost 6 bases and J 0 bases, leaving 18 bases between the germline ends. DNA of the CDR3: TGCAGTGCCAAGTCATTGGTCAGCCCCTCCTACGAGCAGTACTTC. Translated: CSAKSLVSPSYEQYF.

The V call is TRBV5-1, the J call TRBJ2-1; 9 bases map to TRBD2. The CDR3 is 18 amino acids. Germline V lookup: CDR1 SGHRS, CDR2 YFSETQ. V dropped 0 bases and J dropped 5; count of bases not matched to a gene: 12. The chain's CDR3 is CASSLAKVAGVGDNEQFF. CDR3 coding DNA: TGCGCCAGCAGCTTGGCTAAAGTAGCGGGAGTAGGGGACAATGAGCAGTTCTTC.

Of note for this clonotype: One junction end disagrees with the germline gene, perhaps due to a read error. The chain links TRBV7-9 to TRBJ1-3; possible D gene TRBD1, 5 bases. The CDR3 loop spans 12 amino acids. Germline CDR1 is SEHNR and CDR2 is FQNEAQ (reference sequence). In DNA form, the CDR3 reads TGTGCCAGCAGCTTGGGGCGGGGGTTGTCGTTTTTT. It encodes CASSLGRGLSFF.

J is TRBJ1-4 and V is TRBV10-3; TRBD1 matches 7 bases. The J segment lost 8 bases and the V segment lost 3 bases, leaving 9 bases of the junction unmatched. This CDR3 has 15 residues. Germline assignment: CDR1 ENHRY and CDR2 SYGVKD. CDR3 residues: CAISDPERGREKLFF. CDR3 DNA: TGTGCCATCAGTGACCCAGAAAGGGGGCGGGAAAAACTGTTTTTT.

The chain carries TRBV9 and TRBJ1-6; tentatively, D is TRBD1 (5 bases). CDR3 length equals 15 residues. V was pared by 2 bases and J by 9 bases, with 15 bases between. The germline gives CDR1 SGDLS, CDR2 YYNGEE. CDR3 in amino acids: CASSVRAEVGSPLHF. In DNA, the CDR3 is TGTGCCAGCAGCGTCAGGGCGGAGGTTGGTTCACCCCTCCACTTT.

The CDR3, as DNA: TGTGCCAGCAGTTTAGTAGGCGGGACTAGCACAGATACGCAGTATTTT. It specifies CASSLVGGTSTDTQYF. This chain links TRBV12-3 or TRBV12-4 with TRBJ2-3; D perhaps matches TRBD2 (6 bases). The CDR3 has 16 amino acids. The V and J ends lost 1 base and 0 bases respectively, with 11 bases between them.

The CDR3 protein is CASSQRDKYNEQFF. In DNA, the CDR3 is TGTGCCAGCAGCCAACGGGACAAGTACAATGAGCAGTTCTTC. The chain joins TRBV3-1 to TRBJ2-1, with a weak D call TRBD1 (6 bases). The ends were cut back, 2 bases at V and 4 bases at J, with 9 bases in the middle. The CDR3 runs to 14 residues. Germline V gene lookup returns CDR1 LGHDT and CDR2 YNNKEL (reference sequence).

This clonotype was observed a single time. The chain carries TRBV20-1 and TRBJ2-2; 9 bases fit TRBD1. CDR1 DFQATT and CDR2 SNEGSKA come from the germline V gene (reference sequence). The V segment lost 0 bases and the J segment 6 bases; nucleotides outside the gene matches: 5. The CDR3 runs 15 residues. DNA for the CDR3: TGCAGTGCTAGAGATCGGGACAGGGAGGCCGGGGAGCTGTTTTTT. Translated: CSARDRDREAGELFF.

In this sample, this clonotype turned up a few times. The V gene is TRBV29-1, the J gene TRBJ2-5; D gene uncertain. TRBJ2-7 matches the DNA end more closely, so the J call is doubtful. CDR1 and CDR2 (germline): SQVTM, ANQGSEA. This CDR3 comprises 13 residues. CDR3 in DNA: TGCAGCGTTGAAGACGATATCTCCTACGAGCAGTACTTC. Encoded protein: CSVEDDISYEQYF.

About this clonotype: This may be a read error, as it is one base from a much larger clone. The CDR3 here is CAWNTDSSYEKYF. CDR3 nucleotide sequence: TGTGCCTGGAACACGGACAGTTCCTACGAGAAGTACTTC. This chain connects TRBV30 to TRBJ2-7, with a weak D call TRBD1 (6 bases). In germline, CDR1 is GTSNPN, CDR2 SVGIG (reference sequence). This CDR3 is 13 amino acids long. Supplemented by reference TRBV30 and TRBJ2-7, the full variable domain reads SQTIHQWPATLVQPVGSPLSLECTVEGTSNPNLYWYRQAAGRGLQLLFYSVGIGQISSEVPQNLSASRPQDRQFILSSKKLLLSDSGFYLCAWNTDSSYEKYFGPGTRLTVT.

The rearrangement links TRBV7-3 to TRBJ2-3, with D unclear. In germline, CDR1 is SGHTA, CDR2 FQGTGA. The CDR3 consists of 9 residues. Trimming removed 8 bases at V and 8 bases at J, with 5 bases between. The CDR3 sequence is CASGRTQYF. The CDR3 bases are TGTGCCAGCGGGCGTACGCAGTATTTT.

The chain couples TRBV7-2 to TRBJ2-7; 7 positions match TRBD1. Trimming took 9 bases from V and 8 from J; bases not matched to a gene: 19. CDR1 and CDR2 from the germline V gene are SGHTA and FQGNSA. This CDR3 region has 15 residues. The CDR3 sequence: CASSMTGTAWSKQYF. Written as DNA, the CDR3 is TGTGCCAGTAGTATGACAGGGACGGCGTGGAGCAAGCAGTACTTC.

The chain uses TRBV12-3 or TRBV12-4 and TRBJ1-1; D remains ambiguous. Trimming took off 4 bases at V and 9 bases at J, with 21 bases between the two ends. The CDR3 runs to 15 residues. This CDR3 is CASSSGWADWGKAFF. In DNA, the CDR3 is TGTGCCAGCAGTTCGGGTTGGGCCGACTGGGGAAAAGCTTTCTTT.

This clonotype has just a few counts. The rearrangement links TRBV4-1 to TRBJ2-7; TRBD1 matches at 7 bases. The CDR3 covers 18 residues. J was trimmed by 2 bases and V by 0 bases; bases with no gene match: 13. Germline V gene lookup returns CDR1 MGHRA and CDR2 YSYEKL. The DNA of the CDR3 is TGCGCCAGCAGCCAAGAACCCCCCGACAGGGTAGGGACCTACGAGCAGTACTTC. Translated: CASSQEPPDRVGTYEQYF.

The chain joins TRBV20-1 to TRBJ1-5; TRBD1 matches at 7 bases. The CDR3 is 17 amino acids. V gave up 5 bases and J gave up 7 bases; unmatched junction bases: 20. CDR1 is DFQATT, CDR2 SNEGSKA, per germline (reference sequence). Here the CDR3 reads CSAPDRVRLRYGQPQHF. Here the CDR3 DNA reads TGCAGTGCTCCCGACAGGGTACGACTGCGGTACGGACAGCCCCAGCATTTT.

The CDR3 reads CASSDGTGWQPQHF. As DNA, the CDR3 is TGTGCCAGCAGTGATGGGACAGGGTGGCAGCCCCAGCATTTT. The rearrangement links TRBV12-3 or TRBV12-4 to TRBJ1-5; 9 nucleotides align to TRBD1. Trimming removed 5 bases from V and 7 bases from J; junction bases left unmatched: 6. The CDR3 has 14 amino acids.

This clonotype was found a few times. This chain joins TRBV12-3 or TRBV12-4 and TRBJ1-2; no firm D call. The CDR3 contains 12 residues. Trimming removed 5 bases at V and 8 bases at J, with 12 bases between. The CDR3 is CASSPSTRGYTF. The CDR3 region has the DNA TGTGCCAGCAGTCCTTCGACCCGGGGCTACACCTTC.

In its sample, this clonotype was seen many times. The V gene is TRBV19, the J gene TRBJ2-1, with D possibly TRBD1 on 6 matching bases. Germline V lookup: CDR1 LNHDA, CDR2 SQIVND (reference sequence). Trimming removed 5 bases from V and 6 bases from J, with 11 bases in between. CDR3 length: 13 amino acids. The CDR3, as DNA: TGTGCCAGTAGTGCACTCAGGGGCAATGAGCAGTTCTTC. Amino acids: CASSALRGNEQFF.

This clonotype has just a few counts. CDR3 nucleotides: TGTGCCAGCAGAGTGGGAGGGGAAGAGACCCAGTACTTC. It encodes CASRVGGEETQYF. The chain links TRBV2 to TRBJ2-5; the match to TRBD2 covers 7 bases. Germline CDR1 SNHLY, CDR2 FYNNEI. The V segment lost 6 bases and the J segment 3 bases; nucleotides outside the gene matches: 4. The length of the CDR3 is 13 residues.

Note on this clonotype: A much larger clone differs from this one at a single base, so this may be a read error. The genes are TRBV11-2 and TRBJ1-2; D is undetermined. The CDR3 covers 14 residues. Germline V gene lookup returns CDR1 SGHAT and CDR2 FQNNGV. This CDR3 reads CASSLDPEWDGYTF. In DNA, the CDR3 is TGTGCCAGCAGCCTAGACCCAGAGTGGGATGGCTACACCTTC.

V is TRBV3-1 and J is TRBJ1-2, with 8 bases aligning to TRBD1. With V trimmed by 1 base and J by 0 bases, 7 bases remained unmatched. CDR1 LGHDT and CDR2 YNNKEL come from the germline V gene (reference sequence). The CDR3 covers 17 residues. The CDR3 spells CASSQGTRDRTNYGYTF. The CDR3 DNA is TGTGCCAGCAGCCAAGGGACCCGGGACAGGACTAACTATGGCTACACCTTC.